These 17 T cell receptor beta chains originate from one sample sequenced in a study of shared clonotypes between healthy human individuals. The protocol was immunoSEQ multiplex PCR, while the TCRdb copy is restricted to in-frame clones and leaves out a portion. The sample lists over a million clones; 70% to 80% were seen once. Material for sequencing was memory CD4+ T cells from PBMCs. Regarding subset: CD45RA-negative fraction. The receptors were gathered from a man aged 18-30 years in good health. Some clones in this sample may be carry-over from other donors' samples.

The chain's CDR3 is CASSRTGTGTDTQYF. DNA for the CDR3: TGCGCCAGCAGCCGAACCGGGACAGGGACAGATACGCAGTATTTT. The rearrangement joins TRBV4-1 to TRBJ2-3; the match to TRBD1 covers 9 bases. The J segment lost 3 bases and the V segment lost 4 bases, leaving 5 bases of the junction unmatched. The CDR3 runs 15 residues. Germline assignment: CDR1 MGHRA and CDR2 YSYEKL.

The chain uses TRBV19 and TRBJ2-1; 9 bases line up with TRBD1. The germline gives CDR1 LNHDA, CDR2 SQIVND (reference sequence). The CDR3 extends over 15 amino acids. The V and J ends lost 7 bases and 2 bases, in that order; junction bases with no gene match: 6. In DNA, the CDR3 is TGTGCCAGTACCGCCGGGACAGGGACCTACAATGAGCAGTTCTTC. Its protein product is CASTAGTGTYNEQFF.

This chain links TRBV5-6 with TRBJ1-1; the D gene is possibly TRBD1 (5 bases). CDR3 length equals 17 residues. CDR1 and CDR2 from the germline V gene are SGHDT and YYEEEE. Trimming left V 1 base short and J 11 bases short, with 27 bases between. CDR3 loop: CASSLFYIRGTLGSAFF. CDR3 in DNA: TGTGCCAGCAGCTTGTTTTATATTCGGGGGACGTTGGGAAGTGCTTTCTTT.

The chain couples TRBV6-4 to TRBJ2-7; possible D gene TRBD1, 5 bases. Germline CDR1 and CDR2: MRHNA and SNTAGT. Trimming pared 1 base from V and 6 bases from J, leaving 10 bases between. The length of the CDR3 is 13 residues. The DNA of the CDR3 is TGTGCCAGCAGTGACTATGCTAGGGGCGAGCAGTACTTC. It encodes CASSDYARGEQYF.

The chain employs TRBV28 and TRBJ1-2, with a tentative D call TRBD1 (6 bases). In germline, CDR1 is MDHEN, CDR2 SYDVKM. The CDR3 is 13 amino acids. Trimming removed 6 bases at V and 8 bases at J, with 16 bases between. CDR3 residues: CASSPDRSRGYTF. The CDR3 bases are TGTGCCAGCAGCCCAGACAGGTCCCGCGGCTACACCTTC.

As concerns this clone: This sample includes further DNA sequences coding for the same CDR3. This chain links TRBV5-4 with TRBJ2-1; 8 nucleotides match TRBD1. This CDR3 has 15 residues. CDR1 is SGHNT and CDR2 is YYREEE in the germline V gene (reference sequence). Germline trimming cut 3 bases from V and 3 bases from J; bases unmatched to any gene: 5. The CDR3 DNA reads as TGTGCCAGCAGCTCCGGACAGGGCAACTACAATGAGCAGTTCTTC. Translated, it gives CASSSGQGNYNEQFF.

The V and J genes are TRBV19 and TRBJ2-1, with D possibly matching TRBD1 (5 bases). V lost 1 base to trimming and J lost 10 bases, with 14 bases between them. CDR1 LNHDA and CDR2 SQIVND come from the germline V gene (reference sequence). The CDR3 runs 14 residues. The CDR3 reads CASSIGQKVGEQFF. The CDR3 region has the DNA TGTGCCAGTAGTATAGGACAGAAGGTGGGGGAGCAGTTCTTC.

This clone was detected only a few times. The CDR3 here is CASAGTSGIKAGELFF. The CDR3 nucleotides are TGTGCCAGCGCCGGGACTAGCGGGATAAAAGCCGGGGAGCTGTTTTTT. This chain uses TRBV7-2 with TRBJ2-2; 13 bases fit TRBD2. Germline V gene data show CDR1 as SGHTA and CDR2 as FQGNSA. V was clipped by 8 bases and J by 6 bases; unmatched bases: 9. There are 16 residues in the CDR3.

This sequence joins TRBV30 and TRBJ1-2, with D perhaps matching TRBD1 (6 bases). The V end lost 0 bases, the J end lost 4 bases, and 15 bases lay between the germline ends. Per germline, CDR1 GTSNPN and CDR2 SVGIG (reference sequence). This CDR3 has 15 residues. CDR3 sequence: CAWSVRAGGIYGYTF. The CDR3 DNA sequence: TGTGCCTGGAGTGTACGGGCCGGGGGCATCTATGGCTACACCTTC. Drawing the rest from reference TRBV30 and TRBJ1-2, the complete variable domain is SQTIHQWPATLVQPVGSPLSLECTVEGTSNPNLYWYRQAAGRGLQLLFYSVGIGQISSEVPQNLSASRPQDRQFILSSKKLLLSDSGFYLCAWSVRAGGIYGYTFGSGTRLTVV.

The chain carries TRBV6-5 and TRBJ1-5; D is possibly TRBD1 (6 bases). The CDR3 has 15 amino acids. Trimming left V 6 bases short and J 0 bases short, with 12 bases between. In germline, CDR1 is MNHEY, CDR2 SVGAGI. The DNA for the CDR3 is TGTGCCAGCAGGACCGACAGGAATAGCAATCAGCCCCAGCATTTT. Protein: CASRTDRNSNQPQHF.

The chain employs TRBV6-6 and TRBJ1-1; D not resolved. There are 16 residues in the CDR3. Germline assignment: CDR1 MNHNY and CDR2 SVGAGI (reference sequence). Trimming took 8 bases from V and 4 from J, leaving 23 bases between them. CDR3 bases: TGTGCCAGCCTTCCCCCGACCATAACCTCCCGCACTGAAGCTTTCTTT. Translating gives CASLPPTITSRTEAFF.

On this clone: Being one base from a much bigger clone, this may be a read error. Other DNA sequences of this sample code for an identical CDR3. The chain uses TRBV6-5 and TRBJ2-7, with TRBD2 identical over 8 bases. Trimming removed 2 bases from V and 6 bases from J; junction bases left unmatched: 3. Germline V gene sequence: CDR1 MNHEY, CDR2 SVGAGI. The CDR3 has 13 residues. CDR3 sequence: CASSYGLAGEQYF. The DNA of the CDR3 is TGTGCCAGCAGTTACGGTCTAGCGGGCGAGCAGTACTTC.

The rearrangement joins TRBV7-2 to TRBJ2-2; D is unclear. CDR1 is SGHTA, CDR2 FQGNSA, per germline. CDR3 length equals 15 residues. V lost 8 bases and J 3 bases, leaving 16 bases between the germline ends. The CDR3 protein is CASRRQLTDTGELFF. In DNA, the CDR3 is TGTGCCAGCCGTCGGCAACTCACCGACACCGGGGAGCTGTTTTTT. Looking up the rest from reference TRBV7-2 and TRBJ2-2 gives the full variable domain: GAGVSQSPSNKVTEKGKDVELRCDPISGHTALYWYRQSLGQGLEFLIYFQGNSAPDKSGLPSDRFSAERTGGSVSTLTIQRTQQEDSAVYLCASRRQLTDTGELFFGEGSRLTVL.

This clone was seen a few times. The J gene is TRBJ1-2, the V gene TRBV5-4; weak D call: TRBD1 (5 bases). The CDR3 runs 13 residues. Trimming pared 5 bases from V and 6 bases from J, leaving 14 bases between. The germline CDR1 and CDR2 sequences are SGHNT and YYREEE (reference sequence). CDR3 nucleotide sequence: TGTGCCAGCAGTTTTCGGGGCGGGGATGGCTACACCTTC. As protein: CASSFRGGDGYTF.

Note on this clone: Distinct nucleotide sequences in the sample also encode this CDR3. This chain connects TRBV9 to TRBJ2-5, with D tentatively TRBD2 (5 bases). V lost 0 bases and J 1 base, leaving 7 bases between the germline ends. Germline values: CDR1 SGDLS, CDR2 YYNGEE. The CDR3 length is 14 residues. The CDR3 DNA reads TGTGCCAGCAGCGTAGGAGGGAGCCAAGAGACCCAGTACTTC. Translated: CASSVGGSQETQYF. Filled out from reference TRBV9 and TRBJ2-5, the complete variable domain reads DSGVTQTPKHLITATGQRVTLRCSPRSGDLSVYWYQQSLDQGLQFLIQYYNGEERAKGNILERFSAQQFPDLHSELNLSSLELGDSALYFCASSVGGSQETQYFGPGTRLLVL.

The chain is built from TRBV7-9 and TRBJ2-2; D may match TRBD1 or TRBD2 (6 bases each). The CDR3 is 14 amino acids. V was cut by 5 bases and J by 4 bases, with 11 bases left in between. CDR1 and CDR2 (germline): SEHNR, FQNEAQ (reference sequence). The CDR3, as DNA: TGTGCCAGCAGCGAGGGGGGATCCACCGGGGAGCTGTTTTTT. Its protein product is CASSEGGSTGELFF.

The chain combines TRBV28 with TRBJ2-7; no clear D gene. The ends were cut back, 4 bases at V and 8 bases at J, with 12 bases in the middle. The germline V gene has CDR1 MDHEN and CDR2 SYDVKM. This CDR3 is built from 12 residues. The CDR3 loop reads CASSSSTEQQYF. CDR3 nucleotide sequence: TGTGCCAGCAGTTCCTCGACGGAGCAGCAGTACTTC.